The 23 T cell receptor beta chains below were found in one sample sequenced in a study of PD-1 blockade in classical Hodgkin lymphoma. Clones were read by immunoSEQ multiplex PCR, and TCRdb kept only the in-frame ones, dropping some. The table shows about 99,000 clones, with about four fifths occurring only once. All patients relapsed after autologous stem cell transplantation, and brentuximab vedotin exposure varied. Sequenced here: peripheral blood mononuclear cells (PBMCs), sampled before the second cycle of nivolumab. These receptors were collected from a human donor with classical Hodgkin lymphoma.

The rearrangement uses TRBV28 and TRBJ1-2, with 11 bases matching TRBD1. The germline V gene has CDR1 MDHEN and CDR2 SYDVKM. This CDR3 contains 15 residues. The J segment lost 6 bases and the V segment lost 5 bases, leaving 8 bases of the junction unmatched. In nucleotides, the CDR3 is TGTGCCAGCAGTACTAGCGGGACAGGGGGTCATGGCTACACCTTC. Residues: CASSTSGTGGHGYTF.

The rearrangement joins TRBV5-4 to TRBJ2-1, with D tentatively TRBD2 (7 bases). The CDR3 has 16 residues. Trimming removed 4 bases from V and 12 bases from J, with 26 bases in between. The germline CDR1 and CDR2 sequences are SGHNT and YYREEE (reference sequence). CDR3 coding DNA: TGTGCCAGCAGCGTGGGGGGGGCTAGCGGCATGAGAGGGCAGTTCTTC. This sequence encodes CASSVGGASGMRGQFF. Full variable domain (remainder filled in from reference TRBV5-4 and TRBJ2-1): ETGVTQSPTHLIKTRGQQVTLRCSSQSGHNTVSWYQQALGQGPQFIFQYYREEENGRGNFPPRFSGLQFPNYSSELNVNALELDDSALYLCASSVGGASGMRGQFFGPGTRLTVL.

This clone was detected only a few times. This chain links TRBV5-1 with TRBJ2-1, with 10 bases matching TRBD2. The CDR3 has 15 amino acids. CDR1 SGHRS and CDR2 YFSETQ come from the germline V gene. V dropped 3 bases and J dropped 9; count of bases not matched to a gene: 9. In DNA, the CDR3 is TGCGCCAGCAGCTCAAACCAGCGGGAGGGGCTTGAGCAGTTCTTC. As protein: CASSSNQREGLEQFF.

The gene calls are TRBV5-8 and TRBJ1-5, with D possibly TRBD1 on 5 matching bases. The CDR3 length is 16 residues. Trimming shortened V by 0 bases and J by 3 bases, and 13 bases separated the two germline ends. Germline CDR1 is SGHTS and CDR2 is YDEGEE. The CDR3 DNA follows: TGTGCCAGCAGCTTGGGGGAGAGGGGTTCCAATCAGCCCCAGCATTTT. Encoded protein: CASSLGERGSNQPQHF.

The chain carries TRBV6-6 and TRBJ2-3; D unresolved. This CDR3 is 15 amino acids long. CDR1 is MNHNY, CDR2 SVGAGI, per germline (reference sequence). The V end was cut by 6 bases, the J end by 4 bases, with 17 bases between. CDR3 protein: CASSSRVGWPDTQYF. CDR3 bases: TGTGCCAGCAGCAGCCGGGTGGGTTGGCCAGATACGCAGTATTTT.

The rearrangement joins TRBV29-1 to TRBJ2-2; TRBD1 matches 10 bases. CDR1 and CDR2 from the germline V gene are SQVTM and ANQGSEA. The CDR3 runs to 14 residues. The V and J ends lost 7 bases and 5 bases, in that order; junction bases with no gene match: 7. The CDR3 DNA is TGCAGCGCCAACCCGGGACAGGGGACCGGGGAGCTGTTTTTT. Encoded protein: CSANPGQGTGELFF.

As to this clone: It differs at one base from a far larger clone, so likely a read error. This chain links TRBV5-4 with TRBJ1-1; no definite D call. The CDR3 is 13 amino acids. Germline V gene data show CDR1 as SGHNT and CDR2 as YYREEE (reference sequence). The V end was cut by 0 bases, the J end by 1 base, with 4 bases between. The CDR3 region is CASSLDANTEAFF. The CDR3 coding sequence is TGTGCCAGCAGCTTGGACGCGAACACTGAAGCTTTCTTT.

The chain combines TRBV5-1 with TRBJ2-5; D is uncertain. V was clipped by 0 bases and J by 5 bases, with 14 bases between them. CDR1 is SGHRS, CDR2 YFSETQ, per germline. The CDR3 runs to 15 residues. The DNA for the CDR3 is TGCGCCAGCAGCTTGGAAGTAGGGTACGACGAGACCCAGTACTTC. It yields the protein CASSLEVGYDETQYF.

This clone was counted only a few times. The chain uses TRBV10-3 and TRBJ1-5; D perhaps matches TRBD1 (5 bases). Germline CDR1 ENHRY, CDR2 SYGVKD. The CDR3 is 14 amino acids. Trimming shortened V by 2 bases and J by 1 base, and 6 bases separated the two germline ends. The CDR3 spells CAISEGDSNQPQHF. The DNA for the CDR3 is TGTGCCATCAGTGAGGGGGACAGCAATCAGCCCCAGCATTTT.

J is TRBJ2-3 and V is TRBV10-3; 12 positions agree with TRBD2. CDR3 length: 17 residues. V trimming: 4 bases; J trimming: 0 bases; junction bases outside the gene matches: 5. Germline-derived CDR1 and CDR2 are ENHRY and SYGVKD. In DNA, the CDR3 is TGTGCCATCAGTGCCCGGACTAGCGGGGCGAGCACAGATACGCAGTATTTT. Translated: CAISARTSGASTDTQYF.

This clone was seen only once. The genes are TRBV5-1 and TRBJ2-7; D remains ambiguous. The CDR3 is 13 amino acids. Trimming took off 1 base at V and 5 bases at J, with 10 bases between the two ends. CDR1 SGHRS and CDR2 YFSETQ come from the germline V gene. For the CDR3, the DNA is TGCGCCAGCAGCTTGTTGCCGGGCGACGAGCAGTACTTC. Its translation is CASSLLPGDEQYF.

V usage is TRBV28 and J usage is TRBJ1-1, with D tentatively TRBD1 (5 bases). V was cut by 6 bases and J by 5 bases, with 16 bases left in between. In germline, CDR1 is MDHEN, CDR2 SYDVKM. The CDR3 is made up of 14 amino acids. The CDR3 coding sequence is TGTGCCAGCAGGGCCTCCGGGGCACCAACTGAAGCTTTCTTT. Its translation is CASRASGAPTEAFF.

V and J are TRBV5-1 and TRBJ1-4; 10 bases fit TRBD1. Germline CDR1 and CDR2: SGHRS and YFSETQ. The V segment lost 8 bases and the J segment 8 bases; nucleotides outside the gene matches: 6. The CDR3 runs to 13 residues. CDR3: CASGTGVGEKLFF. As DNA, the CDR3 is TGCGCCAGTGGGACAGGGGTGGGCGAAAAACTGTTTTTT.

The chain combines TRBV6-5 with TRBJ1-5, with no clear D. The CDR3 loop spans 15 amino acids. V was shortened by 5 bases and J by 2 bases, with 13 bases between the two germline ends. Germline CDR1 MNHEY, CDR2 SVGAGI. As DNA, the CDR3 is TGTGCCAGCAGTCCCCAAACATATCGCAATCAGCCCCAGCATTTT. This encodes CASSPQTYRNQPQHF.

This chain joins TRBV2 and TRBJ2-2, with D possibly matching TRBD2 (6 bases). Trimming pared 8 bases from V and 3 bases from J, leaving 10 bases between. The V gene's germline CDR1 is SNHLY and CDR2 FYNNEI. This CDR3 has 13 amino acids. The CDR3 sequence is CASFKRDTGELFF. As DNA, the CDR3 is TGTGCCAGCTTCAAGCGGGACACCGGGGAGCTGTTTTTT.

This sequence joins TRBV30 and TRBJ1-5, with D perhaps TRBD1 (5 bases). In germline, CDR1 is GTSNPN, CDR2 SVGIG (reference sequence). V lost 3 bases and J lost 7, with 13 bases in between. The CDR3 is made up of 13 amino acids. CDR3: CAWSPKGVQPQHF. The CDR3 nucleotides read TGTGCCTGGAGCCCCAAAGGGGTACAGCCCCAGCATTTT.

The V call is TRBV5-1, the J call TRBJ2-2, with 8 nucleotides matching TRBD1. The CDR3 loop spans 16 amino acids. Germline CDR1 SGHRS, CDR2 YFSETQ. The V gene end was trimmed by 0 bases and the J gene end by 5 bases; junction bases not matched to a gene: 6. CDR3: CASSLDQGAGTGELFF. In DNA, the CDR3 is TGCGCCAGCAGCTTGGATCAGGGGGCTGGGACCGGGGAGCTGTTTTTT.

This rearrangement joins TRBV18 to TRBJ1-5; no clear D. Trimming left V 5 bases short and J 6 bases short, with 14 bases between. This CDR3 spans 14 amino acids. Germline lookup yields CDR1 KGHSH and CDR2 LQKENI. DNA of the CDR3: TGTGCCAGCTCAGGGAGCCGCGATATTCAGCCCCAGCATTTT. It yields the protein CASSGSRDIQPQHF.

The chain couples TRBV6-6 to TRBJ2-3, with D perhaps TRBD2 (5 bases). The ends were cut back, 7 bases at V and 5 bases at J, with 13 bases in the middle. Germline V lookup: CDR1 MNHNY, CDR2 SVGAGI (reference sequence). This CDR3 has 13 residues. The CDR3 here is CASIPIGGDTQYF. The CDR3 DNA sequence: TGTGCCAGCATCCCCATAGGAGGAGATACGCAGTATTTT.

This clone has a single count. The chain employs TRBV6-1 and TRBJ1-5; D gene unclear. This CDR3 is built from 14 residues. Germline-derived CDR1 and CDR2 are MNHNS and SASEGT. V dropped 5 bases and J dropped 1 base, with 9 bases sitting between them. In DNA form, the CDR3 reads TGTGCCAGCAGTTCAGGTGGGAGCAATCAGCCCCAGCATTTT. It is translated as CASSSGGSNQPQHF.

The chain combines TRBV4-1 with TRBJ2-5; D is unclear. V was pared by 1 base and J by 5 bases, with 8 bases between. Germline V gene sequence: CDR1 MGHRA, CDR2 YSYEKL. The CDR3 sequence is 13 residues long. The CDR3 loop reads CASSQVRRETQYF. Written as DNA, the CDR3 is TGCGCCAGCAGCCAAGTAAGGCGGGAGACCCAGTACTTC.

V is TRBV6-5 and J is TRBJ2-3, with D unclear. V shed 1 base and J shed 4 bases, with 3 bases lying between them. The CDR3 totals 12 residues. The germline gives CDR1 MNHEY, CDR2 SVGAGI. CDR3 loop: CASSYFPDTQYF. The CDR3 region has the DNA TGTGCCAGCAGTTACTTCCCAGATACGCAGTATTTT.

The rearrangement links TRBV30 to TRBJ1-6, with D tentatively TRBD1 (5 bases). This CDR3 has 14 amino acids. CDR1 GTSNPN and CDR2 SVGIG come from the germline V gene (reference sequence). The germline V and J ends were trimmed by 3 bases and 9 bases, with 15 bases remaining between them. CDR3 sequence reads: CAWRVRGVFSPLHF. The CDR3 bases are TGTGCCTGGAGGGTTCGGGGGGTGTTTTCACCCCTCCACTTT.